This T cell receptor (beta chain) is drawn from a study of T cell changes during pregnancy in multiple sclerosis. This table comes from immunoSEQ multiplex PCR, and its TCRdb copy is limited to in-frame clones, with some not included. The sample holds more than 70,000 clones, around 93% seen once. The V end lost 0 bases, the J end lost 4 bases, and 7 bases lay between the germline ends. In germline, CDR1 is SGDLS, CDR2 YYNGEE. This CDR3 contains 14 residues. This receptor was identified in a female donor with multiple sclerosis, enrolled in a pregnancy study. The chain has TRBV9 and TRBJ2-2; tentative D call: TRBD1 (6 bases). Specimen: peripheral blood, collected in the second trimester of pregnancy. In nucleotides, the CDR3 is TGTGCCAGCAGCGTAGGAGGGGGCACCGGGGAGCTGTTTTTT. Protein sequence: CASSVGGGTGELFF.